This entry features one T cell receptor beta chain sequence. The target antigen is unknown. Profiled with immunoSEQ multiplex PCR; TCRdb holds only in-frame clones, not every one. The sample contains some 120,000 clones, 90% of which appear only once. Germline lookup yields CDR1 SGDLS and CDR2 YYNGEE. The length of the CDR3 is 14 residues. V lost 2 bases, J lost 0 bases, and 8 bases lay in between. The data originate from a study of T cell responses to AZD1222 COVID-19 vaccine. Overall study results and limits: Most donors were white British, females outnumbered males, and clonal diversity was possibly underestimated.

Specimen: peripheral blood, collected on day 0 of AZD1222 vaccination. The TCR comes from an adult in good health. The V gene is TRBV9, the J gene TRBJ1-1; D call uncertain. The CDR3 here is CASSVTVLNTEAFF. In DNA, the CDR3 is TGTGCCAGCAGCGTCACAGTATTGAACACTGAAGCTTTCTTT.